Sequencing of this TCR beta chain was carried out in a study of beta chain features in type 1 diabetes (dated by TCRdb to 2016 to 2019). Context from the whole study: No differences in mean age, gender distribution, total cell number or subset yield were found between patients and healthy donors. Regulatory and stem cell-like memory subsets were obtained from only 8 patients and roughly eight healthy donors, while naive and central memory subsets were obtained from all 30 or so donors. A total of 100 million to 140 million sorted cells were examined across all samples, and the number of cells per subset was strongly correlated with RNA yield. The study compared the TCRB repertoires of sorted circulating CD4+ T cell subsets in recently diagnosed type 1 diabetes patients with those in matched healthy donors. Overall study results and their limits: Because cDNA rather than genomic DNA was sequenced, highly expressing activated cells could have been over-represented, although no difference in activation and CD3 levels was found between groups. A moderate but significant shortening of TCRB CDR3 length was observed in type 1 diabetes patients in all four CD4+ subsets. Shorter templates might have been favored by PCR, but patient and control samples were amplified and corrected together, so both groups would have been affected equally by any skew. Because small numbers of individuals were included in the HLA sub-analyses, any influence of HLA type on TCRB rearrangement was left unresolved. Fewer insertions and more nucleotide deletions at VDJ recombination sites were observed in patients with type 1 diabetes, implying thymic rearrangement abnormalities. Naive, central memory and regulatory TCRB repertoires appeared more similar among patients than among healthy donors.

Each donor gave one peripheral blood draw, roughly 120 mL on average, collected into heparinised tubes. A BD FACSAria II was used to sort naive, central memory, regulatory and stem cell-like memory CD4+ T cells with a panel that included CD45RO, CCR7, CD25, CD127, CD95 and CD27. Purity was above 95% for every sorted population. PBMCs were isolated right away by Lymphoprep density gradient centrifugation and were stained directly, without culture. So that batch effects would be minimized, each experiment stained and sorted samples in pairs, pairing one healthy donor with one patient. In this sample, this clone turned up a few times. It lacks a known antigen. The record has no base qualities; no much larger clone is one base away. From cysteine to phenylalanine, the CDR3 is 14 amino acids long. Of all the DNA, just the CDR3 is kept, 42 bases in frame from base 1. Reading the germline V gene (reference sequence) gives CDR1 SEHNR and CDR2 FQNEAQ. V lost 2 bases and J lost 5 bases; the stretch between them is 7 bases long.

All of the isolated RNA was reverse transcribed with the High Capacity cDNA Reverse Transcription Kit, so expressed TCRB transcripts were sequenced. Deep immunoSEQ sequencing was performed on naive, central memory and regulatory T cell samples, with an average of around 3.4 million total reads per sample. Sorted cells were lysed in RLT buffer, and RNA was extracted using DNase-treated RNeasy Micro or Mini kits according to cell number. To prevent cross-contamination, each cell subset was processed individually, whereas patient and healthy donor samples were processed jointly. The immunoSEQ multiplex PCR was used to amplify TCRB sequences from cDNA, yielding 87-bp fragments that span the CDR3 region. Sequencing of the amplicons was done on the Illumina HiSeq platform. On the authors' methods: Synthetic template baselines were used to correct PCR bias computationally, reads within Hamming distance 2 were collapsed, and singletons that could not be merged were discarded. Reads were aligned against IMGT to assign V, D and J genes, CDR3 length and insertions or deletions at six rearrangement sites. Within each subset, clonotype counts were normalized to sorted cell number, and only after that were true diversity and Gini coefficients computed with the tcR R package. Repertoire sharing was quantified using the overlap coefficient calculated on TCRB nucleotide sequences. TCRdb took over this immuneACCESS table, retaining in-frame rearrangements with V and J assigned. Such tables are incomplete; in checked studies, under half of the missing clones stem from an unresolved V gene, and the remainder is unexplained. V and J calls plus clone size are reproduced from that table; the DNA served to infer D and trimming. This sample is represented by more than 150,000 clones; more than 10% of them were singletons. Jointly, the top ten make up less than 0.7% of the sample.

The sequenced material came from central memory CD4+ T cells from blood. The TCR originated in a young woman in good health. The sequence is built from TRBV7-9 and TRBJ2-6; a confident D gene designation cannot be given. CDR3 sequence: CASSLPPRANVLTF. In nucleotide form, the sequence is TGTGCCAGCAGCTTACCGCCTAGGGCCAACGTCCTGACTTTC.